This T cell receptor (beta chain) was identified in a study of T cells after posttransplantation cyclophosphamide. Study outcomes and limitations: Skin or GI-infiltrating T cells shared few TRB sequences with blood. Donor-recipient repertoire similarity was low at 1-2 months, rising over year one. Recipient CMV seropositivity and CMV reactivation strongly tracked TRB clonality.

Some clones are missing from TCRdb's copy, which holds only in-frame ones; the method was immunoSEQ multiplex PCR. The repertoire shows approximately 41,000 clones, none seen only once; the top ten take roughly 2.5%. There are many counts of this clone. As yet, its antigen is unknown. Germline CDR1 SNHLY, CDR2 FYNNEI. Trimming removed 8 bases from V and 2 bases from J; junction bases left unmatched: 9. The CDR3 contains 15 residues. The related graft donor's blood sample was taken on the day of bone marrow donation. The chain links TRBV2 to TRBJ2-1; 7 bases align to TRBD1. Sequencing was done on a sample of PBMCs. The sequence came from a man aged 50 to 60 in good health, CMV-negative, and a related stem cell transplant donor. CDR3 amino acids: CASGGRDRAYNEQFF. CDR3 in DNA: TGTGCCAGCGGCGGCCGGGACAGAGCCTACAATGAGCAGTTCTTC.